This entry is about one T cell receptor (beta chain). Its cognate antigen is unknown. MiXCR, run by TCRdb on the 5' RACE reads, gives a single entry per CDR3 protein. Of approximately 58,000 distinct CDR3 sequences in the sample, roughly 11% were seen once. This entry comes from a study of neurological immune-mediated disorders. Study-level results: HTLV-1-associated myelopathy had the most TCR clonal expansion, whereas multiple sclerosis had the least (lower than in healthy controls).

The CDR3 covers 15 residues. CDR1 is MNHEY, CDR2 SVGAGI, per germline. V lost 5 bases and J lost 7; bases outside the gene matches: 11. This TCR came from a man aged 60 to 75 in good health. This rearrangement joins TRBV6-5 to TRBJ1-5; 7 bases line up with TRBD1. Sequenced material: PBMCs. The CDR3 loop reads CASSQRYRGSQPQHF. DNA of the CDR3: TGTGCCAGCAGTCAGAGGTACAGGGGAAGCCAGCCCCAGCATTTT.